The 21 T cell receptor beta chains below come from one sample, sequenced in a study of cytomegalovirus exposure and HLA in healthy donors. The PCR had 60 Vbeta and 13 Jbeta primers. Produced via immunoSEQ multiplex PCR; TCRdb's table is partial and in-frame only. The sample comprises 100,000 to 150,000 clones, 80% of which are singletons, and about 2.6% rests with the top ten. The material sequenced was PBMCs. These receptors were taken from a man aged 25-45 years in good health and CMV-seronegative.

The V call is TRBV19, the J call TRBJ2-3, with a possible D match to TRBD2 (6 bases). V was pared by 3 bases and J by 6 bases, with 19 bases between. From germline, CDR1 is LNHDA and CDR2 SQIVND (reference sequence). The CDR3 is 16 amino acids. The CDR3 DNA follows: TGTGCCAGTAGTATTTCCTCCCGGGAGCCCGAGGATACGCAGTATTTT. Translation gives CASSISSREPEDTQYF.

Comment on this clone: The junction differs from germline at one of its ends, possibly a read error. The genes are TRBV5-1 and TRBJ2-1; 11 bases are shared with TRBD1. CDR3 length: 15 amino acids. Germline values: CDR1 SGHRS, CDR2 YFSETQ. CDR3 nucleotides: TGCGCCAGCAGCACCCGGGACAGGGGGTACACTGAGCAGTTCTTC. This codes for CASSTRDRGYTEQFF.

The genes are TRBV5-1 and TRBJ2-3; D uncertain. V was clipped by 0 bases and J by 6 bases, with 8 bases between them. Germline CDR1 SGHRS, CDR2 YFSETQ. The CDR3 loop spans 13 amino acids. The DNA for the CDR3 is TGCGCCAGCAGCTTGGCCGGAGCGGATACGCAGTATTTT. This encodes CASSLAGADTQYF.

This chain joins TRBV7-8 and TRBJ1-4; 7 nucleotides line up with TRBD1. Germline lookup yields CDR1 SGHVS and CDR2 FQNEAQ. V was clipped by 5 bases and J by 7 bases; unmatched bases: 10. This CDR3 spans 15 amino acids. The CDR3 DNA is TGTGCCAGCAGCAGCCCGGGACAGTGGGGTGAAAAACTGTTTTTT. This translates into CASSSPGQWGEKLFF.

CDR3 in amino acids: CASRQGLDSPLHF. In DNA, the CDR3 is TGTGCCAGTAGACAGGGGCTCGATTCACCCCTCCACTTT. The chain joins TRBV19 to TRBJ1-6; 7 positions agree with TRBD1. V shed 6 bases and J 8 bases; nucleotides not matched to a gene: 4. In germline, CDR1 is LNHDA, CDR2 SQIVND (reference sequence). The CDR3 length is 13 residues.

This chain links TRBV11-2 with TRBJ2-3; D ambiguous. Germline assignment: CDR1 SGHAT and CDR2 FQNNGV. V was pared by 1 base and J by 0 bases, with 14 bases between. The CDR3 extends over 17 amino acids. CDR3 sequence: CASSLGAKTASTDTQYF. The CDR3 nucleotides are TGTGCCAGCAGCTTAGGGGCAAAAACCGCTAGCACAGATACGCAGTATTTT. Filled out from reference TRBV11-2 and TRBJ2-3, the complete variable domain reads EAGVAQSPRYKIIEKRQSVAFWCNPISGHATLYWYQQILGQGPKLLIQFQNNGVVDDSQLPKDRFSAERLKGVDSTLKIQPAKLEDSAVYLCASSLGAKTASTDTQYFGPGTRLTVL.

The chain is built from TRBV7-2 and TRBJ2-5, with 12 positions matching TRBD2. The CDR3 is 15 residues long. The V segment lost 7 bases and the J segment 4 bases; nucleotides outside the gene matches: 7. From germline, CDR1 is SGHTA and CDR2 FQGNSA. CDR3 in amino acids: CASKRTSGIAETQYF. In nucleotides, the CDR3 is TGTGCCAGCAAAAGGACTAGCGGGATTGCAGAGACCCAGTACTTC.

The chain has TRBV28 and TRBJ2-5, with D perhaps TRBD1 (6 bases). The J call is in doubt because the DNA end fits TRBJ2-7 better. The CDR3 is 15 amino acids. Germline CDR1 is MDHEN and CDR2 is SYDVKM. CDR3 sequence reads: CASTLGGSLGHEQYF. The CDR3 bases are TGTGCCAGCACCCTAGGGGGAAGCCTCGGGCACGAGCAGTACTTC.

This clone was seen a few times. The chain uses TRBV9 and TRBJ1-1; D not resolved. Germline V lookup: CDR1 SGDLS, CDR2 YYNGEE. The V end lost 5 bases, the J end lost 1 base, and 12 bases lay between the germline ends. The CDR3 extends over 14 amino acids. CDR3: CASSPSRQNTEAFF. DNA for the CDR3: TGTGCCAGCAGTCCTTCGCGCCAGAACACTGAAGCTTTCTTT.

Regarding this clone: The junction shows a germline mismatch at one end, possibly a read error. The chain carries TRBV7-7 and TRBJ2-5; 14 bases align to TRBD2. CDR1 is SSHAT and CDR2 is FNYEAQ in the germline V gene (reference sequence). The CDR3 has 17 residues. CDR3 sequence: CASSLSPGLAGEETQYF. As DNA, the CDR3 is TGTGCTAGCAGCTTATCTCCGGGACTAGCGGGAGAGGAGACCCAGTACTTC.

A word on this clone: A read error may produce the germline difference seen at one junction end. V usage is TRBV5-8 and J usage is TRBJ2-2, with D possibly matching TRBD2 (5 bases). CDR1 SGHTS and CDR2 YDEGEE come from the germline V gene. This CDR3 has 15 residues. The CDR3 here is CASSLGLWSTGELFF. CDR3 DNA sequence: TGTGCCAGCAGCTTGGGTCTGTGGAGCACCGGGGAGTTGTTTTTT.

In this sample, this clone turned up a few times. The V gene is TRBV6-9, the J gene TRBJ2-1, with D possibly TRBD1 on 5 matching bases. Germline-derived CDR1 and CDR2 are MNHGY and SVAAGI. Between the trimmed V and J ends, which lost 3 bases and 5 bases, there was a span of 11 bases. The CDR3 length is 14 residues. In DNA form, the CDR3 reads TGTGCCAGCAGTTACGTAAGGGGCAACAATGAGCAGTTCTTC. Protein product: CASSYVRGNNEQFF.

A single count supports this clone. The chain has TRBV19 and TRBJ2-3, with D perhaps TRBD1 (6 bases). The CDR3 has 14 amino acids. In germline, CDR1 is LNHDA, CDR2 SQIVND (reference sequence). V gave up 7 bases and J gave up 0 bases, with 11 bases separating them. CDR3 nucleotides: TGTGCCAGTATGACAGGCAGGAGCACAGATACGCAGTATTTT. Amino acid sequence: CASMTGRSTDTQYF.

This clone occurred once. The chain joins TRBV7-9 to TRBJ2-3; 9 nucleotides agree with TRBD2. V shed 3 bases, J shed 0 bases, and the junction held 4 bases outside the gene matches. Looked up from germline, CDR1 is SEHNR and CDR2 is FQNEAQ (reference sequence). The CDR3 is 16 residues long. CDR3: CASSFETSGSTDTQYF. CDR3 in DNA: TGTGCCAGCAGCTTCGAGACTAGCGGAAGCACAGATACGCAGTATTTT.

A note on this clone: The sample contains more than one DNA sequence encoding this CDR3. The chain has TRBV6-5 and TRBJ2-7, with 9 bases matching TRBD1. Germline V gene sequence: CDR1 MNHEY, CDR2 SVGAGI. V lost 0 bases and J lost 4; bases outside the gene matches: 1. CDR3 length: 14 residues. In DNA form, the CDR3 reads TGTGCCAGCAGTTACTCGACAGGGGGGTACGAGCAGTACTTC. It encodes CASSYSTGGYEQYF.

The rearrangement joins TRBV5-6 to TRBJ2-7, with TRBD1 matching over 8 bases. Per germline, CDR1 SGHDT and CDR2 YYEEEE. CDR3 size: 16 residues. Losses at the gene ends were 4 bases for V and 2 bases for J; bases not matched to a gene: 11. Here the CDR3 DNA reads TGTGCCAGCAGCCGTCCTACCGGGACAGGTACCTACGAGCAGTACTTC. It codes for CASSRPTGTGTYEQYF.

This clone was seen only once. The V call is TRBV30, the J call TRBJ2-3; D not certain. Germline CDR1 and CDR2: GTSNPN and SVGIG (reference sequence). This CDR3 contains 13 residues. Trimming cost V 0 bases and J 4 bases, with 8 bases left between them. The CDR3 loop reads CAWSVLNSDTQYF. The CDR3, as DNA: TGTGCCTGGAGTGTACTAAACTCAGATACGCAGTATTTT.

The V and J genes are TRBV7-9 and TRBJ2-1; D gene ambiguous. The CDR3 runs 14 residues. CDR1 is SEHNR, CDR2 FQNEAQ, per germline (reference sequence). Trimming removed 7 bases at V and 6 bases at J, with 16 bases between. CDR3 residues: CASTSGWATNEQFF. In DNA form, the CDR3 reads TGTGCCAGCACCTCTGGCTGGGCAACCAATGAGCAGTTCTTC.

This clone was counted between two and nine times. CDR3 protein: CASSFPQGLALEAFF. DNA for the CDR3: TGTGCCAGCAGCTTTCCACAGGGACTAGCTCTCGAAGCTTTCTTT. The chain couples TRBV11-2 to TRBJ1-1; D possibly corresponds to TRBD1 (6 bases). V was shortened by 3 bases and J by 8 bases, with 19 bases between the two germline ends. Germline CDR1 SGHAT, CDR2 FQNNGV. The length of the CDR3 is 15 residues.

CDR3 protein: CASSRFLNNEQFF. CDR3 bases: TGCGCCAGCAGCCGGTTTCTAAACAATGAGCAGTTCTTC. The chain joins TRBV10-1 to TRBJ2-1; D not certain. The germline V gene has CDR1 WNHNN and CDR2 SYGVQD (reference sequence). This CDR3 spans 13 amino acids. V shed 6 bases and J shed 5 bases, with 11 bases lying between them.

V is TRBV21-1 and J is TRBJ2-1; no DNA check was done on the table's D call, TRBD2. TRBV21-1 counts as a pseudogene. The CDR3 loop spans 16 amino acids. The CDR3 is CASARTSGNSYNEQFF. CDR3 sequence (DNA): TGTGCCAGCGCCAGGACTAGCGGGAACTCCTACAATGAGCAGTTCTTC.